The present TCR beta chain was sequenced within a study of blood T cells in healthy people across ages. The study's findings and limits: Donors of long life had a larger count of naive CD4+ cells and greater diversity than aged donors.

Trimming shortened V by 1 base and J by 15 bases, and 12 bases separated the two germline ends. The CDR3 consists of 12 residues. From germline, CDR1 is SGHTA and CDR2 FQGNSA. Using a J-beta primer mix together with a sample-barcoded 5' primer, a second PCR was run for roughly 6 to 12 cycles. Using its own MiXCR run on the 5' RACE reads, TCRdb lists one record per CDR3 protein. This repertoire shows fewer than 900,000 distinct CDR3 sequences, 36% found once; its top ten account for around 13%. Points on this clonotype: Its antigen is unidentified.

The draw of peripheral blood yielded 8.5 to 10 milliliters from each donor. The sequenced sample consisted of blood. The chain uses TRBV7-2 and TRBJ2-2; perhaps D is TRBD1 or TRBD2 (6 bases each). This TCR came from a man younger than 35 in good health. The CDR3 is CASSLDRGLMFF. DNA of the CDR3: TGTGCCAGCAGCTTAGATCGGGGGCTAATGTTTTTT.